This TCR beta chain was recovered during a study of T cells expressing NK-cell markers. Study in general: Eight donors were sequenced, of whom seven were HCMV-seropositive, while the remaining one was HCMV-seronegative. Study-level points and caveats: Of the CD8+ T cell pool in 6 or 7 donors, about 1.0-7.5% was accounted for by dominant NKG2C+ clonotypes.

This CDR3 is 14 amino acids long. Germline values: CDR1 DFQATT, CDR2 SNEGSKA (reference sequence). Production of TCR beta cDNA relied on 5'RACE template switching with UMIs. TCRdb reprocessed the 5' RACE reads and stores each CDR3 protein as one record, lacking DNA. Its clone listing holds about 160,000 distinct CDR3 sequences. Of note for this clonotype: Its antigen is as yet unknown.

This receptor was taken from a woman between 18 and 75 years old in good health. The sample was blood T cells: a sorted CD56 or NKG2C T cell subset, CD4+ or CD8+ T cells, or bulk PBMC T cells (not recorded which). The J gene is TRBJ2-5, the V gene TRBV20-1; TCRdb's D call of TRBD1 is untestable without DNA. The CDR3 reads CSARDRSETATQYF.